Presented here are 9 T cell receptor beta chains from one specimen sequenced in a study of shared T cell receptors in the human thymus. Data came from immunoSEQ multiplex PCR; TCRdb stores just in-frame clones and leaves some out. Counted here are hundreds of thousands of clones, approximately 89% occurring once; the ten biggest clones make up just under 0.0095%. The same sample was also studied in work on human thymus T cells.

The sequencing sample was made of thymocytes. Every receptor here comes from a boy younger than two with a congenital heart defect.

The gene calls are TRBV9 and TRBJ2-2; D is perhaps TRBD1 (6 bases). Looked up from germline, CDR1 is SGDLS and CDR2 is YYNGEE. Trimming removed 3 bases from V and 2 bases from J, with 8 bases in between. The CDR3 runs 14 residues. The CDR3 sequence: CASSGTDNTGELFF. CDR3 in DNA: TGTGCCAGCAGCGGGACAGATAACACCGGGGAGCTGTTTTTT.

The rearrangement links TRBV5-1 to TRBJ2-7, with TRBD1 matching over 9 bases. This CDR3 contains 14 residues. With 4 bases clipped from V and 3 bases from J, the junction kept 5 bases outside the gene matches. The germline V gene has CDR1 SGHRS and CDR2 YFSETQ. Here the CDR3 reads CASSQTGQGYEQYF. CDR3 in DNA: TGCGCCAGCAGCCAGACGGGACAGGGCTACGAGCAGTACTTC.

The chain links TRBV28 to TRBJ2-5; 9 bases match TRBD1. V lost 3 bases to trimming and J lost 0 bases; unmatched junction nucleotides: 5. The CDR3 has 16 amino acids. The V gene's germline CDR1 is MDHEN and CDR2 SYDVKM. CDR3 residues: CASSFGTGMYQETQYF. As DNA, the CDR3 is TGTGCCAGCAGTTTCGGGACAGGGATGTACCAAGAGACCCAGTACTTC.

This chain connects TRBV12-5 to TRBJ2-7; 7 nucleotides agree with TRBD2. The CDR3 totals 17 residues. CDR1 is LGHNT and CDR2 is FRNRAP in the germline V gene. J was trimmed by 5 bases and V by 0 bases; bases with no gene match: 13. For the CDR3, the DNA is TGTGCTAGTGGTTTGGTACGAATCGCGGGAGTAATCGACGAGCAGTACTTC. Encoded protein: CASGLVRIAGVIDEQYF. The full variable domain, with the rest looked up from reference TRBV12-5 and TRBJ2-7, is DARVTQTPRHKVTEMGQEVTMRCQPILGHNTVFWYRQTMMQGLELLAYFRNRAPLDDSGMPKDRFSAEMPDATLATLKIQPSEPRDSAVYFCASGLVRIAGVIDEQYFGPGTRLTVT.

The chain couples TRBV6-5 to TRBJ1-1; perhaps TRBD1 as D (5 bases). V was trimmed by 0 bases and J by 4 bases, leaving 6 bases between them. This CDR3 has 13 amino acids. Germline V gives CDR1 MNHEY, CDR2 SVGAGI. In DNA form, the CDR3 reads TGTGCCAGCAGTTACTCCCAGGGCACTGAAGCTTTCTTT. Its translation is CASSYSQGTEAFF.

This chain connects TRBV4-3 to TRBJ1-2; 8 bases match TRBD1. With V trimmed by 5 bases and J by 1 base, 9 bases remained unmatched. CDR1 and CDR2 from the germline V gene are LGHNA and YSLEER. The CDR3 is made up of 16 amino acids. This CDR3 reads CASSGRQGPDNYGYTF. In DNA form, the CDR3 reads TGCGCCAGCAGCGGCCGACAGGGGCCCGATAACTATGGCTACACCTTC.

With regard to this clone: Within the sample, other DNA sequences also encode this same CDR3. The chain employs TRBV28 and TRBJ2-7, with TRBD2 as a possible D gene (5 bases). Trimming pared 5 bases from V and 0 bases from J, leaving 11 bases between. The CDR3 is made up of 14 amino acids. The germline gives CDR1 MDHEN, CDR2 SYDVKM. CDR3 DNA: TGTGCCAGCAGTCCACGGACTGGCTCCTACGAGCAGTACTTC. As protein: CASSPRTGSYEQYF.

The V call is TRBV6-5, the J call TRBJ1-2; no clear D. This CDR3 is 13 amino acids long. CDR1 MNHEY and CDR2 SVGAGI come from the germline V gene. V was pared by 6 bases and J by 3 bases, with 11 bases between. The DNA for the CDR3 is TGTGCCAGCAGGAGGGTAGCGGACTATGGCTACACCTTC. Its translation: CASRRVADYGYTF.

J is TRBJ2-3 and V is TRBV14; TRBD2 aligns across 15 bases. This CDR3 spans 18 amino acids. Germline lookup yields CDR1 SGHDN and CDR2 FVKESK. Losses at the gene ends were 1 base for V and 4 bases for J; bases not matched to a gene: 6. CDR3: CASSQGFGLAGGSDTQYF. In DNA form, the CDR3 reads TGTGCCAGCAGCCAAGGGTTCGGACTAGCGGGGGGGTCAGATACGCAGTATTTT.